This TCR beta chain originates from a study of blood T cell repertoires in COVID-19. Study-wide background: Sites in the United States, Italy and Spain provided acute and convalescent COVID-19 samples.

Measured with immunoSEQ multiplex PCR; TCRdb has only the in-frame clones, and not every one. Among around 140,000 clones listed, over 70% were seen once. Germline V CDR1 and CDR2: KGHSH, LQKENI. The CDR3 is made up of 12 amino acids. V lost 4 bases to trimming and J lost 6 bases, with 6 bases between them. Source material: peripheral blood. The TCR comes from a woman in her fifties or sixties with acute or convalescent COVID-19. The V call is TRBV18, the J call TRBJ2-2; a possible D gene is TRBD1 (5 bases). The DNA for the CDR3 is TGTGCCAGCTCACTCAGGGCCGGGGAGCTGTTTTTT. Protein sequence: CASSLRAGELFF.